These 3 T cell receptor beta chains originate from one sample sequenced in a study of T-cell reconstitution after alpha-beta-depleted transplantation in children (TCRdb year 2016). The treatment or condition label corresponds to: allogeneic hematopoietic cell transplantation with graft depleted of TCRalphabeta T cells and CD19 B cells. Library generation was performed with PCR. Sequencing used an Illumina HiSeq 2500. Molecular barcoding was employed in the preparation of TCR libraries, with unique molecular identifiers being used to normalize TCRbeta repertoire quantification. TCRdb ran its own pipeline on the public reads, namely fastp trimming at Q25 and MiXCR clone calling, and kept in-frame beta chains. Records with the same CDR3 protein are collapsed into one entry carrying the most frequent genes and DNA. Recorded for this sample are about 600,000 distinct CDR3 sequences; approximately 12% of them occurred a single time. The top ten clones comprise about 2% of the sample.

The input for sequencing was PBMCs, mostly from graft donor cells, taken 360 days after TCRalphabeta/CD19-depleted stem cell transplant. The receptors stem from a male patient younger than 18 who had a stem cell transplant for acute myeloid leukemia, so the T cells may come from the graft donor.

This clonotype was observed many times. The chain recombines TRBV7-9 with TRBJ1-4; TRBD1 is a possible D gene (6 bases). CDR3 length: 14 amino acids. V lost 5 bases and J 11 bases, leaving 18 bases between the germline ends. CDR1 SEHNR and CDR2 FQNEAQ come from the germline V gene (reference sequence). CDR3 sequence: CASSPDSGRIKLFF. In DNA, the CDR3 is TGTGCCAGCAGCCCGGACAGCGGCCGAATTAAACTGTTTTTT.

This clonotype was counted many times. The chain carries TRBV29-1 and TRBJ2-1, with 7 bases matching TRBD2. Germline trimming cut 8 bases from V and 3 bases from J; bases unmatched to any gene: 13. This CDR3 comprises 15 residues. Germline-derived CDR1 and CDR2 are SQVTM and ANQGSEA. CDR3 coding DNA: TGCAGCACCCACCCCGGGGGGACCCTCTACAATGAGCAGTTCTTC. This translates into CSTHPGGTLYNEQFF.

This clonotype was detected a few times. The V and J genes are TRBV12-3 or TRBV12-4 and TRBJ2-2, with D uncertain. The CDR3 covers 13 residues. V dropped 1 base and J dropped 6 bases, with 6 bases sitting between them. This CDR3 reads CASSLVAPGELFF. In DNA form, the CDR3 reads TGTGCCAGCAGTTTAGTAGCCCCCGGGGAGCTGTTTTTT.